This TCR beta chain was documented in a study of chemoradiotherapy in HPV16-positive cancers. Produced via immunoSEQ multiplex PCR; TCRdb's table is partial and in-frame only. This repertoire shows fewer than 10,000 clones, 60% to 75% found once; its top ten account for about 9.4%. This clone was detected only a few times. Its target is not known. Germline loops: CDR1 MNHEY, CDR2 SMNVEV (reference sequence). The CDR3 runs 12 residues. The trim removed 2 bases at V and 7 bases at J, leaving 2 bases unmatched. Repertoires were sampled repeatedly during chemoradiotherapy. Study-wide findings and caveats: Functional assays defining HPV-specific T cells used only a couple of HPV16-positive patients. Candidate HPV-specific clones and E7-related TCR motifs grew in tumor during treatment.

This chain joins TRBV27 and TRBJ2-7; 7 bases map to TRBD1. The receptor was isolated from a human donor with HPV-associated anogenital cancer. The input for sequencing was tumor tissue, taken from a patient who underwent chemoradiotherapy. CDR3 nucleotide sequence: TGTGCCAGCAGTTTAACGACAGGGGAGCAGTACTTC. The encoded protein is CASSLTTGEQYF.